The sample holds a few counts of the clone carrying this T cell receptor (beta chain). The antigen remains unidentified. The sample is drawn from a study of beta chain features in type 1 diabetes. Expressed TCRB transcripts got sequenced, as all isolated RNA was reverse transcribed. TCRdb's table, derived via immunoSEQ multiplex PCR, lists solely in-frame clones and lacks some. The sample records about 370,000 clones, 9.6% being singletons. Overall study findings and caveats: Cells carrying high TCR expression could end up over-represented when cDNA is sequenced. Junctions at VDJ sites from type 1 diabetes patients had fewer insertions and more deletions. A moderate, significant TCRB CDR3 shortening appeared in type 1 diabetes across four CD4+ subsets.

Sorted populations were all over 95% pure. Germline V gene data show CDR1 as SGHTA and CDR2 as FQGTGA. The CDR3 runs 14 residues. Deletions cut 4 bases from V and 0 bases from J, with 9 bases between. This receptor was obtained from a man aged 30 to 45 with type 1 diabetes. The chain is built from TRBV7-3 and TRBJ1-1; D is possibly TRBD1 (6 bases). What was sequenced was central memory CD4+ T cells from blood. CDR3 amino acids: CASSSGQLNTEAFF. The CDR3 nucleotides read TGTGCCAGCAGCTCCGGACAGTTGAACACTGAAGCTTTCTTT.